This T cell receptor beta chain was identified in a study of blood T cell repertoires in COVID-19. Study-wide background: Both acute and convalescent COVID-19 samples were obtained from the United States, Italy and Spain. In each case, the material was cDNA or gDNA derived from T cells, B-cell-depleted T cells, or PBMCs.

Study processing details: Nucleated cell counts were estimated from reference gene primer amplification. Some clones are missing from TCRdb's copy, which holds only in-frame ones; the method was immunoSEQ multiplex PCR. V and J calls plus clone size are reproduced from that table; the DNA served to infer D and trimming. This table holds roughly 150,000 clones, roughly 90% found once. The CDR3 spans 13 residues. Germline CDR1 MDHEN, CDR2 SYDVKM. V shed 4 bases and J shed 4 bases, with 10 bases lying between them. The chain recombines TRBV28 with TRBJ1-2, with a weak D call TRBD1 (6 bases). The sequenced material came from peripheral blood. This TCR derives from a man aged 55 to 70 with active or convalescent COVID-19. The CDR3 region is CASSSPQGYGYTF. For the CDR3, the DNA is TGTGCCAGCAGTTCACCACAGGGCTATGGCTACACCTTC.